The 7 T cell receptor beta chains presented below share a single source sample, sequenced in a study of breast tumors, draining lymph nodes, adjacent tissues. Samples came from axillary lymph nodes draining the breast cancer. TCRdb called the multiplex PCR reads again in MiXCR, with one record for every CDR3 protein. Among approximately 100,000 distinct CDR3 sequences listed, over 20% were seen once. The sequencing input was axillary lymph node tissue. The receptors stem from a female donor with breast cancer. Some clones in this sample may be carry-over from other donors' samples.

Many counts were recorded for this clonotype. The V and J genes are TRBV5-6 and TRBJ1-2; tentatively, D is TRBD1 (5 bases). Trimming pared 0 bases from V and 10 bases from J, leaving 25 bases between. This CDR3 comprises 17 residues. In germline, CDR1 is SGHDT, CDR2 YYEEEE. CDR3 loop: CASSLGVGLTPLLHYTF. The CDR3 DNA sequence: TGTGCCAGCAGCTTGGGGGTGGGGCTAACCCCTCTTCTACACTACACCTTC.

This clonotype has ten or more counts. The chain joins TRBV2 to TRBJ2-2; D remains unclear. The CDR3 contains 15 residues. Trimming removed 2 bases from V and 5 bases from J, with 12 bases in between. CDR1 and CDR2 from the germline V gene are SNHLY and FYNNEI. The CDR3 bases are TGTGCCAGCAGTGAACTTGGGCAGAATACCGGGGAGCTGTTTTTT. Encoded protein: CASSELGQNTGELFF.

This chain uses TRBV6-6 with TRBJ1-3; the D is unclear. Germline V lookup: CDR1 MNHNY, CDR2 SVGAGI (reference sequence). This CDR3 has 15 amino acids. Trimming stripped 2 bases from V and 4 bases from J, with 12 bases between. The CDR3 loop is CASSYPGSSGNTIYF. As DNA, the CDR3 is TGTGCCAGCAGTTACCCCGGATCGTCCGGAAACACCATATATTTT.

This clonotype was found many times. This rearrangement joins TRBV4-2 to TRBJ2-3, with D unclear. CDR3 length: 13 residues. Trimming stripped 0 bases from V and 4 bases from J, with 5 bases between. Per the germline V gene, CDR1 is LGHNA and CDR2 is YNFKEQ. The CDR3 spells CASSQDRPDTQYF. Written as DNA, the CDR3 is TGTGCCAGCAGCCAAGATCGGCCAGATACGCAGTATTTT.

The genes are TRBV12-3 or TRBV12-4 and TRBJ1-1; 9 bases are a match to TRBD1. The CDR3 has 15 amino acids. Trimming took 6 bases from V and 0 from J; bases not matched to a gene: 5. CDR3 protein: CASRPGQGMNTEAFF. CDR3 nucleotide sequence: TGTGCCAGCAGGCCCGGACAGGGGATGAACACTGAAGCTTTCTTT.

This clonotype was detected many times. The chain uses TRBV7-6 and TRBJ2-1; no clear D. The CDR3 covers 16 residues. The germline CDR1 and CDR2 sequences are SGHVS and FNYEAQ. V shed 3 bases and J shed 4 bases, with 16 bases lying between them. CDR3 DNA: TGTGCCAGCAGCTTTACCTCCGGAGCAGGTTACAATGAGCAGTTCTTC. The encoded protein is CASSFTSGAGYNEQFF.

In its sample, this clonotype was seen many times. The CDR3 DNA reads as TGTGCCTGGAGTGATGTCACCGGGGAGCTGTTTTTT. Its protein is CAWSDVTGELFF. V gene TRBV30 combines with J gene TRBJ2-2; D not certain. Germline CDR1 and CDR2: GTSNPN and SVGIG (reference sequence). The length of the CDR3 is 12 residues. V lost 1 base and J lost 4, with 4 bases in between.